One sample yielded the 16 T cell receptor beta chains listed below, sequenced in a study of Japanese encephalitis immunity and Zika vaccine responses. CFSE-labeled PBMCs were cultured approximately six days with peptide pools, each at 1 ug/mL. Unfixed live CD56-CD19-CD16-CD3+CD4+ CFSE-low cells were sorted as proliferating CD4 T cells. MiXCR, applied by TCRdb to the 5' RACE reads, yields one record per CDR3 protein. The table has just over 350 distinct CDR3 sequences, roughly 7.7% seen once. Sequencing was performed on antigen-activated CD4+ T cells from blood, cultured, taken during a Zika inactivated vaccine study. The receptor set was obtained from an adult woman who received an inactivated Zika virus vaccine.

This chain uses TRBV28 with TRBJ2-2; D uncertain. Trimming removed 5 bases at V and 0 bases at J, with 7 bases between. The CDR3 is made up of 14 amino acids. CDR1 is MDHEN and CDR2 is SYDVKM in the germline V gene. The CDR3 sequence: CASSPPTNTGELFF. In DNA form, the CDR3 reads TGTGCCAGCAGTCCCCCAACGAACACCGGGGAGCTGTTTTTT.

This clonotype was seen many times. The chain recombines TRBV10-3 with TRBJ2-3; TRBD1 matches at 8 bases. The CDR3 has 14 residues. Germline CDR1 is ENHRY and CDR2 is SYGVKD. The CDR3 region is CAPRPTGGTDTQYF. DNA of the CDR3: TGTGCTCCCAGACCGACAGGGGGCACAGATACGCAGTATTTT.

This clonotype has a count of ten or more. The rearrangement uses TRBV6-1 and TRBJ2-3; the match to TRBD1 covers 11 bases. The V and J ends lost 7 bases and 0 bases, in that order; junction bases with no gene match: 6. Germline V CDR1 and CDR2: MNHNS, SASEGT. This CDR3 is built from 16 residues. This chain's CDR3 is CASTWTGGSSTDTQYF. The CDR3 coding sequence is TGTGCCAGCACCTGGACAGGGGGCTCTAGCACAGATACGCAGTATTTT.

This clonotype counts as medium-sized. This chain links TRBV2 with TRBJ2-3; possibly TRBD1 for D (8 bases). The CDR3 sequence is 14 residues long. Germline V gene lookup returns CDR1 SNHLY and CDR2 FYNNEI. The CDR3 loop reads CAGGGRTGPDTQYF. The CDR3 region has the DNA TGTGCGGGAGGGGGAAGGACAGGGCCAGATACGCAGTATTTT. Full variable domain (missing parts from reference TRBV2 and TRBJ2-3): EPEVTQTPSHQVTQMGQEVILRCVPISNHLYFYWYRQILGQKVEFLVSFYNNEISEKSEIFDDQFSVERPDGSNFTLKIRSTKLEDSAMYFCAGGGRTGPDTQYFGPGTRLTVL.

By share, this clonotype counts as medium-sized. The chain carries TRBV28 and TRBJ2-2; D not certain. This CDR3 comprises 15 residues. CDR1 is MDHEN, CDR2 SYDVKM, per germline. V was pared by 2 bases and J by 1 base, with 8 bases between. CDR3 protein: CASSLGSGNTGELFF. CDR3 DNA sequence: TGTGCCAGCAGTTTAGGGTCGGGGAACACCGGGGAGCTGTTTTTT.

Judged by abundance, this clonotype is large. The chain uses TRBV7-9 and TRBJ1-3; D is ambiguous. V was pared by 4 bases and J by 6 bases, with 4 bases between. This CDR3 spans 11 amino acids. Germline assignment: CDR1 SEHNR and CDR2 FQNEAQ (reference sequence). CDR3 in amino acids: CASSSLNTIYF. DNA for the CDR3: TGTGCCAGCAGCTCTCTAAACACCATATATTTT.

This clonotype has a count of ten or more. The chain recombines TRBV28 with TRBJ1-1; the D gene is possibly TRBD1 (5 bases). Germline CDR1 and CDR2: MDHEN and SYDVKM. V gave up 10 bases and J gave up 4 bases, with 22 bases separating them. CDR3 length equals 15 residues. As DNA, the CDR3 is TGTGCCACCGGCGGCTCGGGGGGGGGGAGCACTGAAGCTTTCTTT. Residues: CATGGSGGGSTEAFF.

This clonotype ranks as large. V usage is TRBV28 and J usage is TRBJ2-6, with D unclear. Trimming took off 2 bases at V and 0 bases at J, with 5 bases between the two ends. The CDR3 spans 15 residues. The germline gives CDR1 MDHEN, CDR2 SYDVKM. The CDR3 nucleotides are TGTGCCAGCAGTTTAACCACCTCTGGGGCCAACGTCCTGACTTTC. Protein sequence: CASSLTTSGANVLTF.

This clonotype is classed as medium-sized (0.01 to 0.1%). V usage is TRBV19 and J usage is TRBJ2-7, with D perhaps matching TRBD2 (5 bases). V was shortened by 0 bases and J by 6 bases, with 12 bases between the two germline ends. The CDR3 is 14 residues long. Germline assignment: CDR1 LNHDA and CDR2 SQIVND (reference sequence). The CDR3 DNA sequence: TGTGCCAGTAGTATAGATGCGGGTTTCCCCGAGCAGTACTTC. Translation: CASSIDAGFPEQYF.

Relative to its sample, this clonotype is medium-sized (0.01 to 0.1%). The chain links TRBV9 to TRBJ2-3, with a weak D call TRBD2 (6 bases). Looked up from germline, CDR1 is SGDLS and CDR2 is YYNGEE. V was pared by 1 base and J by 2 bases, with 11 bases between. The CDR3 totals 15 residues. CDR3 bases: TGTGCCAGCAGCGTACTAGGGAGGCACACAGATACGCAGTATTTT. Protein sequence: CASSVLGRHTDTQYF.

This clonotype occurred many times. The chain is built from TRBV30 and TRBJ1-5; D may be TRBD1 (5 bases). This CDR3 comprises 13 residues. Between the trimmed V and J ends, which lost 5 bases and 5 bases, there was a span of 13 bases. Germline CDR1 is GTSNPN and CDR2 is SVGIG (reference sequence). The CDR3: CAWSSQGDQPQHF. The CDR3 DNA reads TGTGCCTGGTCTTCTCAGGGCGATCAGCCCCAGCATTTT. The entire variable domain, with the rest obtained from reference TRBV30 and TRBJ1-5, is as follows: SQTIHQWPATLVQPVGSPLSLECTVEGTSNPNLYWYRQAAGRGLQLLFYSVGIGQISSEVPQNLSASRPQDRQFILSSKKLLLSDSGFYLCAWSSQGDQPQHFGDGTRLSIL.

This clonotype counts as large (0.1 to 1%). The chain combines TRBV7-2 with TRBJ2-2; perhaps TRBD2 as D (7 bases). V lost 1 base to trimming and J lost 5 bases, with 11 bases between them. CDR3 length: 15 residues. The germline CDR1 and CDR2 sequences are SGHTA and FQGNSA. CDR3 in amino acids: CASSLDGGHTGELFF. The CDR3 DNA is TGTGCCAGCAGCTTAGACGGGGGGCATACCGGGGAGCTGTTTTTT.

By share, this clonotype ranks as large. V usage is TRBV2 and J usage is TRBJ2-3; D might be TRBD2 (5 bases). Trimming left V 3 bases short and J 6 bases short, with 13 bases between. This CDR3 is built from 14 residues. Per the germline V gene, CDR1 is SNHLY and CDR2 is FYNNEI. CDR3 bases: TGTGCCAGCAGTGAGAGGCGGGTAGGCGATACGCAGTATTTT. Amino acid sequence: CASSERRVGDTQYF.

This clonotype rates as large. For the CDR3, the DNA is TGTGCCAGCAGTTTCCGGAGGCTCAATGAGCAGTTCTTC. Translation gives CASSFRRLNEQFF. V and J are TRBV7-2 and TRBJ2-1; the D gene is possibly TRBD2 (5 bases). Trimming removed 6 bases from V and 6 bases from J, with 12 bases in between. The CDR3 runs 13 residues. The germline V gene encodes CDR1 SGHTA and CDR2 FQGNSA.

This clonotype was found many times. The chain combines TRBV27 with TRBJ2-4; 8 bases agree with TRBD1. V was clipped by 4 bases and J by 1 base; unmatched bases: 15. The CDR3 consists of 19 residues. Germline V CDR1 and CDR2: MNHEY, SMNVEV (reference sequence). The CDR3 loop is CASSSPQGARGVAKNIQYF. Here the CDR3 DNA reads TGTGCCAGCAGTTCCCCCCAGGGGGCGAGGGGGGTGGCCAAAAACATTCAGTACTTC.

Relative to its sample, this clonotype is large. This chain links TRBV19 with TRBJ2-7, with unresolved D. CDR3 length: 14 amino acids. V was cut by 1 base and J by 3 bases, with 10 bases left in between. The germline CDR1 and CDR2 sequences are LNHDA and SQIVND (reference sequence). CDR3 DNA: TGTGCCAGTAGTATAGCCGGCACTTACTACGAGCAGTACTTC. This translates into CASSIAGTYYEQYF.